This T cell receptor beta chain was documented in a study of T cell responses to AZD1222 COVID-19 vaccine. Study conclusions and caveats: Among AZD1222 vaccinees, only six or seven were seropositive at baseline.

Profiled with immunoSEQ multiplex PCR; TCRdb holds only in-frame clones, not every one. Altogether about 140,000 clones are present, approximately 92% being singletons, with the ten largest covering approximately 1.5%. Trimming took 7 bases from V and 5 from J; bases not matched to a gene: 4. CDR1 SNHLY and CDR2 FYNNEI come from the germline V gene. The CDR3 contains 13 residues. Comment on this clone: Its antigen is not known.

The sample consisted of peripheral blood, taken on day 0 of AZD1222 vaccination. This rearrangement joins TRBV2 to TRBJ1-1; 10 bases are shared with TRBD1. This sequence originates from an adult in good health. The CDR3 DNA reads as TGTGCCAGCACGGGACAGGGGAGGACTGAAGCTTTCTTT. Its protein product is CASTGQGRTEAFF.